Listed below are T cell receptor beta chains from one sample, sequenced in a study of blood T cells in healthy people across ages. TCRdb re-derived calls from the 5' RACE reads in MiXCR, one entry per CDR3 protein. The sample yields around 1,100,000 distinct CDR3 sequences, 35% to 40% seen once. Sequenced sample: blood. These TCRs come from a man younger than 35 in good health. The CDR3 runs from the conserved cysteine through the conserved F or W. Each record gives: clone size, CDR3 length, J gene, D gene, V gene, CDR3 DNA, CDR3 protein. D genes are given only for firm matches. Some rows have no size entry. The others give once, few or many, or a class for an expanded clone.

size: .
length: 16
J: TRBJ1-5
D: .
V: TRBV21-1
DNA: TGTGCCAGCAGCCGTCAGAGAAGGGGACGAAATCAGCCCCAGCATTTT
CDR3: CASSRQRRGRNQPQHF

size: .
length: 15
J: TRBJ2-6
D: TRBD1
V: TRBV5-1
DNA: TGCGCCAGCAGCTGGACAGGCGCTGGGGCCAACGTCCTGACTTTC
CDR3: CASSWTGAGANVLTF

size: .
length: 14
J: TRBJ1-5
D: .
V: TRBV7-9
DNA: TGTGCCAGCAGCTTAAACCGTAGGGGTCAGCCCCAGCATTTT
CDR3: CASSLNRRGQPQHF

size: few
length: 15
J: TRBJ2-2
D: TRBD2
V: TRBV12-3/TRBV12-4
DNA: TGTGCCAGCAGTTTCAAGCGGGGCAACACCGGGGAGCTGTTTTTT
CDR3: CASSFKRGNTGELFF

size: .
length: 16
J: TRBJ1-4
D: .
V: TRBV4-3
DNA: TGCGCCAGCAGCCAAGATCTGAGTGCAACTAATGGAAAACTGTTTTTT
CDR3: CASSQDLSATNGKLFF

size: few
length: 15
J: TRBJ2-1
D: TRBD2
V: TRBV4-3
DNA: TGCGCCAGCAGCCAAGTTAGCGGGGGGGCCTTTCTTCGGTTCTTC
CDR3: CASSQVSGGAFLRFF

size: .
length: 15
J: TRBJ1-3
D: .
V: TRBV28
DNA: TGTGCTAGCAGTTCGGGGCAAGTCTCTGGAAACACCATATATTTT
CDR3: CASSSGQVSGNTIYF

size: .
length: 16
J: TRBJ2-4
D: TRBD2
V: TRBV10-3
DNA: TGTGCCATCGGTGAACTAGCGGGAGGATTGGGGAATGAGCAGTACTTC
CDR3: CAIGELAGGLGNEQYF

size: .
length: 14
J: TRBJ1-1
D: .
V: TRBV5-1
DNA: TGCGCCAGCAGCTTGGAGGGGAGGGAAACTGAAGCTTTCTTT
CDR3: CASSLEGRETEAFF

size: few
length: 16
J: TRBJ2-1
D: .
V: TRBV20-1
DNA: TGCAGTGCAGGCCCCCTCGGGGCTAGCGTTTACAATGAGCAGTTCTTC
CDR3: CSAGPLGASVYNEQFF

size: .
length: 13
J: TRBJ1-2
D: .
V: TRBV27
DNA: TGTGCCAGCAGGAGGTCGCTGGGCTATGGCTACACCTTC
CDR3: CASRRSLGYGYTF

size: .
length: 15
J: TRBJ2-3
D: .
V: TRBV12-3/TRBV12-4
DNA: TGTGCCAGCAGTTTGACTGACGCTAGCACAGATACGCAGTATTTT
CDR3: CASSLTDASTDTQYF

size: .
length: 15
J: TRBJ1-6
D: .
V: TRBV20-1
DNA: TGCAGTGCTCCCAGGGATAGCTCCTATAATTCACCCCTCCACTTT
CDR3: CSAPRDSSYNSPLHF

size: few
length: 15
J: TRBJ2-5
D: .
V: TRBV20-1
DNA: TGCAGTGCTAGAACGGGCCTGCGGTTCGGAGAGACCCAGTACTTC
CDR3: CSARTGLRFGETQYF

size: .
length: 15
J: TRBJ2-1
D: .
V: TRBV6-2/TRBV6-3
DNA: TGTGCCAGCAGTTATTATCAGAGCTCCTACAATGAGCAGTTCTTC
CDR3: CASSYYQSSYNEQFF

size: .
length: 14
J: TRBJ1-1
D: TRBD1
V: TRBV7-8
DNA: TGTGCCAGGGGGACAGGAGAAATGAACACTGAAGCTTTCTTT
CDR3: CARGTGEMNTEAFF

size: .
length: 16
J: TRBJ2-1
D: TRBD2
V: TRBV5-1
DNA: TGCGCCAGCAGGCGACTAGCCGAATTGTCCTACAATGAGCAGTTCTTC
CDR3: CASRRLAELSYNEQFF

size: .
length: 15
J: TRBJ1-5
D: .
V: TRBV5-1
DNA: TGCGCCAGCAGCTTGGTGGGGGGATATGGTCAGCCCCAGCATTTT
CDR3: CASSLVGGYGQPQHF

size: .
length: 19
J: TRBJ2-3
D: TRBD2
V: TRBV7-2
DNA: TGTGCCAGCAGCTTCTGGGGAAAGCGGGGGACCCTAAACACAGATACGCAGTATTTT
CDR3: CASSFWGKRGTLNTDTQYF

size: many
length: 16
J: TRBJ2-3
D: .
V: TRBV5-1
DNA: TGCGCCAGCAGCTTGGTGGGGATGCGAATCACAGATACGCAGTATTTT
CDR3: CASSLVGMRITDTQYF

size: few
length: 13
J: TRBJ2-7
D: TRBD2
V: TRBV20-1
DNA: TGCAGTGCTAAGGCTAGCGGGGCCTACGAGCAGTACTTC
CDR3: CSAKASGAYEQYF

size: .
length: 14
J: TRBJ1-1
D: TRBD1
V: TRBV12-3/TRBV12-4
DNA: TGTGCCAGCAGATGGGGACAGGGGGCCGATGAAGCTTTCTTT
CDR3: CASRWGQGADEAFF

size: .
length: 15
J: TRBJ2-1
D: .
V: TRBV7-3
DNA: TGTGCCAGCAGTGTAGCGAGGAGCTCCTACAATGAGCAGTTCTTC
CDR3: CASSVARSSYNEQFF

size: .
length: 14
J: TRBJ2-5
D: TRBD1
V: TRBV18
DNA: TGTGCCAGCTCATTCGGACAGGGGGCCCATGAGCAGTACTTC
CDR3: CASSFGQGAHEQYF

size: .
length: 13
J: TRBJ2-3
D: TRBD1
V: TRBV7-2
DNA: TGTGCCTGCAGCGTGGCAGGGGGAGATACGCAGTATTTT
CDR3: CACSVAGGDTQYF

size: .
length: 13
J: TRBJ2-5
D: TRBD2
V: TRBV20-1
DNA: TGCAGTGCTATAGCGGGGGGGGTCGAGACCCAGTACTTC
CDR3: CSAIAGGVETQYF

size: .
length: 15
J: TRBJ1-1
D: .
V: TRBV25-1
DNA: TGTGCCAGCAGTGAATGGGGACGCGGTGTTCCGGAAGCTTTCTTT
CDR3: CASSEWGRGVPEAFF

size: .
length: 13
J: TRBJ1-1
D: .
V: TRBV20-1
DNA: TGCAGTGCTAGATCTCCACAGGTCCCTGAAGCTTTCTTT
CDR3: CSARSPQVPEAFF

size: .
length: 12
J: TRBJ1-1
D: .
V: TRBV20-1
DNA: TGCAGTGCGGATTCAGGGGCGACAGAAGCTTTCTTT
CDR3: CSADSGATEAFF

size: .
length: 15
J: TRBJ1-5
D: .
V: TRBV12-3/TRBV12-4
DNA: TGTGCCAGCAGTCCCGGGGGGGCTAGCAATCAGCCCCAGCATTTT
CDR3: CASSPGGASNQPQHF

size: .
length: 15
J: TRBJ1-2
D: TRBD1
V: TRBV20-1
DNA: TGCAGTGCTAGCGCCGCTGACAGGGCGGGCGGTGGCTACACCTTC
CDR3: CSASAADRAGGGYTF

size: .
length: 16
J: TRBJ2-1
D: TRBD1
V: TRBV25-1
DNA: TGTGCCAGCAGTGACCCCGGACAGGGGCGGTACAATGAGCAGTTCTTC
CDR3: CASSDPGQGRYNEQFF

size: few
length: 16
J: TRBJ2-1
D: TRBD1
V: TRBV25-1
DNA: TGTGCCAGCAGTGATATCGGGACAGCCACCTACAATGAGCAGTTCTTC
CDR3: CASSDIGTATYNEQFF

size: .
length: 16
J: TRBJ1-6
D: TRBD1
V: TRBV3-1
DNA: TGTGCCAGCAGCCGCCAACCAGGGACAGCCAATTCACCCCTCCACTTT
CDR3: CASSRQPGTANSPLHF

size: .
length: 15
J: TRBJ1-1
D: TRBD1
V: TRBV25-1
DNA: TGTGCCAGCAGTCCCGTTAGGGACAGAGACACTGAAGCTTTCTTT
CDR3: CASSPVRDRDTEAFF

size: .
length: 13
J: TRBJ2-7
D: .
V: TRBV3-1
DNA: TGTGCCAGCAGCCAAGATAGTGATTACGAGCAGTACTTC
CDR3: CASSQDSDYEQYF